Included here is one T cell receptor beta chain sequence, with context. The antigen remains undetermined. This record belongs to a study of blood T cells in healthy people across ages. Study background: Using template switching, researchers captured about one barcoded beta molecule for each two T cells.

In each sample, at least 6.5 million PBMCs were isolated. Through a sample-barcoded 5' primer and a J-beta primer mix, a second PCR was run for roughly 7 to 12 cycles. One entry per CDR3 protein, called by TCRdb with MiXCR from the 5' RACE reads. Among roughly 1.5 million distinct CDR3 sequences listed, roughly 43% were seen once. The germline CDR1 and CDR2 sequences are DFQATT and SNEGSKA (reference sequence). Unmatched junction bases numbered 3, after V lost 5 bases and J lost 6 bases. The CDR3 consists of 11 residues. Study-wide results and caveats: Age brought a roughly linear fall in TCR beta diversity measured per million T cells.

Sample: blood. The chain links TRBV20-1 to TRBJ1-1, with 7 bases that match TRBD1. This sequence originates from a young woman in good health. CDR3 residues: CSAQGGSEAFF. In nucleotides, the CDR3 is TGCAGTGCTCAGGGGGGATCTGAAGCTTTCTTT.